The present T cell receptor (beta chain) was sequenced within a study of PD-1 blockade in classical Hodgkin lymphoma. Study results and caveats: Relapsed/refractory patients reportedly had the lowest baseline TCR diversity, below newly diagnosed patients, who were below healthy donors. CD8+ TCR diversity did not rise significantly by C4D1, unlike CD4+. Possibly reflecting disease activity or prior therapy, repertoire differences have causes that remain undefined. Nivolumab initiated under 1 year post-ASCT led to patient exclusion.

As concerns this clone: Its antigen is not identified.

The assay was immunoSEQ multiplex PCR, and TCRdb's table has in-frame clones only and misses some. The sample carries approximately 20,000 clones, over 70% recorded once. V lost 5 bases, J lost 1 base, and 5 bases stayed unmatched. The length of the CDR3 is 16 residues. Germline loops: CDR1 SEHNR, CDR2 FQNEAQ (reference sequence). Each patient's relapse followed autologous stem cell transplantation, and brentuximab vedotin exposure varied. The rearrangement uses TRBV7-9 and TRBJ2-2; 9 bases fit TRBD2. This TCR was sampled from a human donor with classical Hodgkin lymphoma. The sequencing here drew on peripheral blood mononuclear cells (PBMCs), taken before the second cycle of nivolumab. For the CDR3, the DNA is TGTGCCAGCAGCGCTAGCGGGATGGTGAACACCGGGGAGCTGTTTTTT. Amino acids: CASSASGMVNTGELFF.